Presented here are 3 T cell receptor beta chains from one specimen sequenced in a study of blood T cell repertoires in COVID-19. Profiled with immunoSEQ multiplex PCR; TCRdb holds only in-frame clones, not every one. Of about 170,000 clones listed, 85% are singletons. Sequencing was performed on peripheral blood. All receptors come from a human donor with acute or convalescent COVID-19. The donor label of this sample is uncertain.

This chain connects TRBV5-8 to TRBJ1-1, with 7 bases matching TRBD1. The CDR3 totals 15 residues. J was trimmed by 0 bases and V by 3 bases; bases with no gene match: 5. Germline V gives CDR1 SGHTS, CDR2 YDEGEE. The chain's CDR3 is CASSSQTGLNTEAFF. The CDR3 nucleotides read TGTGCCAGCAGCTCCCAGACAGGGCTGAACACTGAAGCTTTCTTT. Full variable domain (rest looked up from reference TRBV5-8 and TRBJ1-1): EAGVTQSPTHLIKTRGQQATLRCSPISGHTSVYWYQQALGLGLQFLLWYDEGEERNRGNFPPRFSGRQFPNYSSELNVNALELEDSALYLCASSSQTGLNTEAFFGQGTRLTVV.

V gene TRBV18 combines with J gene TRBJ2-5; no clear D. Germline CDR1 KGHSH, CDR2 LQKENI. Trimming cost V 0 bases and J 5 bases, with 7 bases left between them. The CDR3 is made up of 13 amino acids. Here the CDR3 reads CASSPPTRETQYF. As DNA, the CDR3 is TGTGCCAGCTCACCACCGACACGGGAGACCCAGTACTTC. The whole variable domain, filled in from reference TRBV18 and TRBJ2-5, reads NAGVMQNPRHLVRRRGQEARLRCSPMKGHSHVYWYRQLPEEGLKFMVYLQKENIIDESGMPKERFSAEFPKEGPSILRIQQVVRGDSAAYFCASSPPTRETQYFGPGTRLLVL.

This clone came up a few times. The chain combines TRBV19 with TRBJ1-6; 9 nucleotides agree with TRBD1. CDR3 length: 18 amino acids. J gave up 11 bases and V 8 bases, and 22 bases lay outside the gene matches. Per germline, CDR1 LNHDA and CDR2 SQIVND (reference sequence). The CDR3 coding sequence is TGTGCCAGTTGGTCCGGGACAGGGTCTTATGATAAATTAGCACCCCTCCACTTT. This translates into CASWSGTGSYDKLAPLHF.